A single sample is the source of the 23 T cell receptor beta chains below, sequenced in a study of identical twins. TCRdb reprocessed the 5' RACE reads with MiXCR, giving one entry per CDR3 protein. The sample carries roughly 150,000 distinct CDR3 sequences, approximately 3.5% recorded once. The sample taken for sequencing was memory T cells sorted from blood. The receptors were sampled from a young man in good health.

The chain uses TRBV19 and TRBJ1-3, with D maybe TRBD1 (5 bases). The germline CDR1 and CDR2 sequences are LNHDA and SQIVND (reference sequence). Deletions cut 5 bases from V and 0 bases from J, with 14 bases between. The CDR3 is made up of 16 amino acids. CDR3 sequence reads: CASSPVGGGSGNTIYF. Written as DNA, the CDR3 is TGTGCCAGTAGTCCCGTCGGGGGGGGCTCTGGAAACACCATATATTTT.

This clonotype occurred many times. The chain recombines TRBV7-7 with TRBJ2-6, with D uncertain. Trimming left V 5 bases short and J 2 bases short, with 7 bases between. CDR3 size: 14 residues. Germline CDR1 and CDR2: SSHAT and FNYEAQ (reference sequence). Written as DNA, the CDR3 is TGTGCCAGCAGCCGCTACCCTGGGGCCAACGTCCTGACTTTC. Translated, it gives CASSRYPGANVLTF.

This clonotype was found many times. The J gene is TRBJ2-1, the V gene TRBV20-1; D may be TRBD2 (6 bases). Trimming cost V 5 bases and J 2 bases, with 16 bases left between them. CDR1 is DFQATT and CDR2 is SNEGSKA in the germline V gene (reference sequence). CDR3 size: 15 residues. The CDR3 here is CSALTGGVTYNEQFF. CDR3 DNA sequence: TGCAGTGCTCTAACGGGCGGGGTGACCTACAATGAGCAGTTCTTC.

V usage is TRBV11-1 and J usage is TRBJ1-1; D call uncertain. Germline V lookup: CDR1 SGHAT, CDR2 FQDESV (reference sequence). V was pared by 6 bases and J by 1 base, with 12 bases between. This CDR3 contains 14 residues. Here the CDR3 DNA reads TGTGCCAGCAGTTCGGACGGAGGGAACACTGAAGCTTTCTTT. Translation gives CASSSDGGNTEAFF. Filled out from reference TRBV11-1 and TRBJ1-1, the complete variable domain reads EAEVAQSPRYKITEKSQAVAFWCDPISGHATLYWYRQILGQGPELLVQFQDESVVDDSQLPKDRFSAERLKGVDSTLKIQPAELGDSAMYLCASSSDGGNTEAFFGQGTRLTVV.

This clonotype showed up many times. CDR3 protein: CASSLSAAREQFF. In DNA, the CDR3 is TGTGCCAGCAGCTTGTCCGCCGCTCGAGAGCAGTTCTTC. V is TRBV11-2 and J is TRBJ2-1; unclear D gene. Germline values: CDR1 SGHAT, CDR2 FQNNGV. The CDR3 has 13 amino acids. V shed 3 bases and J shed 10 bases, with 13 bases lying between them.

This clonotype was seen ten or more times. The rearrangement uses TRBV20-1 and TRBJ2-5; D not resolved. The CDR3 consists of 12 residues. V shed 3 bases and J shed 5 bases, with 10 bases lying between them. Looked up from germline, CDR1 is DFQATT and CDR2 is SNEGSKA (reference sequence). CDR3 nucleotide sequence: TGCAGTGCTAGCCGCAGTGGGGAGACCCAGTACTTC. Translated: CSASRSGETQYF.

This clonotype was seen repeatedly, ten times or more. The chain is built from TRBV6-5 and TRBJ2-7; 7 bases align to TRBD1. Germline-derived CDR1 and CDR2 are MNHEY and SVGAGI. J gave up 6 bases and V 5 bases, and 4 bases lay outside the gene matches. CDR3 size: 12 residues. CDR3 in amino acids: CASSRQGCEQYV. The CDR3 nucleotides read TGTGCCAGCAGTCGACAGGGATGCGAGCAGTACGTC.

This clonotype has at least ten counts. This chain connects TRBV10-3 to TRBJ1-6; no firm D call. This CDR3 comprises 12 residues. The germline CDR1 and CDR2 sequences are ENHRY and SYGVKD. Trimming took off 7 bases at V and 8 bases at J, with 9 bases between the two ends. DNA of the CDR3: TGTGCCATCAAGAACAGAGATTCACCCCTCCACTTT. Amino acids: CAIKNRDSPLHF.

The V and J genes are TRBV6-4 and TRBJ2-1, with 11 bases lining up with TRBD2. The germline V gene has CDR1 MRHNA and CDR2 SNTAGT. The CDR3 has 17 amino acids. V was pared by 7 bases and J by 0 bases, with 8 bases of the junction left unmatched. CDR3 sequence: CASKTSGSGNSYNEQFF. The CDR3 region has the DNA TGTGCCAGCAAAACTAGCGGGAGTGGGAACTCCTACAATGAGCAGTTCTTC.

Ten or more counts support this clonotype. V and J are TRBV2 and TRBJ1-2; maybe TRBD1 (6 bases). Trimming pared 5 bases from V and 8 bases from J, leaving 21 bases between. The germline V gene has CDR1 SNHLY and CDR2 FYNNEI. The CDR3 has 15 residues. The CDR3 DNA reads TGTGCCAGCAGTAGGGGGGCATCCCGAGGATGGGGCTACACCTTC. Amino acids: CASSRGASRGWGYTF.

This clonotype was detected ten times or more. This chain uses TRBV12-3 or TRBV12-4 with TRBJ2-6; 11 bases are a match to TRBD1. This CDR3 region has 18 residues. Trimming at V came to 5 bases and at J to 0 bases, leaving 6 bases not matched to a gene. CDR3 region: CASSRGTGGFSGANVLTF. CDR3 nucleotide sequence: TGTGCCAGCAGTCGGGGGACAGGGGGATTCTCTGGGGCCAACGTCCTGACTTTC.

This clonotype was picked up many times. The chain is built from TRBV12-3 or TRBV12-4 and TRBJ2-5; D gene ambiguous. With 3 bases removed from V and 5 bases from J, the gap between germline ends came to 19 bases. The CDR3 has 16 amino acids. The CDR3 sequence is CASSLGLRTAMETQYF. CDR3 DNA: TGTGCCAGCAGTTTGGGGTTGAGGACGGCCATGGAGACCCAGTACTTC.

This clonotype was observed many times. CDR3 DNA: TGTGCCAGCAGCTTGGGGGCCTTCGTCGGCTACACCTTC. Translated: CASSLGAFVGYTF. This sequence joins TRBV7-2 and TRBJ1-2, with a tentative D call TRBD1 (6 bases). In germline, CDR1 is SGHTA, CDR2 FQGNSA. CDR3 length equals 13 residues. V was shortened by 3 bases and J by 8 bases, with 13 bases between the two germline ends. Drawing the rest from reference TRBV7-2 and TRBJ1-2, the complete variable domain is GAGVSQSPSNKVTEKGKDVELRCDPISGHTALYWYRQSLGQGLEFLIYFQGNSAPDKSGLPSDRFSAERTGGSVSTLTIQRTQQEDSAVYLCASSLGAFVGYTFGSGTRLTVV.

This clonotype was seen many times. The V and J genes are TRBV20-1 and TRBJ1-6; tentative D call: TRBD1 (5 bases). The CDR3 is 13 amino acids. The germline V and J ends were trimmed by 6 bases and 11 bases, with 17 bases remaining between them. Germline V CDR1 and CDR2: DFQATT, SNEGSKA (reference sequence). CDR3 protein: CSARRAGTAPLHF. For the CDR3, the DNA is TGCAGTGCCCGGAGGGCAGGGACCGCACCCCTCCACTTT.

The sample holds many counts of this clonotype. CDR3 bases: TGCAGTGCTAGTTCGGGTCGATCGAAGAACGAGCAGTACTTC. It specifies CSASSGRSKNEQYF. The chain links TRBV20-1 to TRBJ2-7; D is unclear. The germline V and J ends were trimmed by 3 bases and 5 bases, with 17 bases remaining between them. There are 14 residues in the CDR3. CDR1 is DFQATT and CDR2 is SNEGSKA in the germline V gene (reference sequence).

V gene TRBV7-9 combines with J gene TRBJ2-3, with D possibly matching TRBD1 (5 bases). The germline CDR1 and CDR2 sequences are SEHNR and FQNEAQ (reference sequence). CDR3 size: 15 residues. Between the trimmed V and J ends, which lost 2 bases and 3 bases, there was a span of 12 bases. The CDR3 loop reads CASSLSTGQTDTQYF. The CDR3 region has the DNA TGTGCCAGCAGCTTAAGTACAGGACAAACAGATACGCAGTATTTT.

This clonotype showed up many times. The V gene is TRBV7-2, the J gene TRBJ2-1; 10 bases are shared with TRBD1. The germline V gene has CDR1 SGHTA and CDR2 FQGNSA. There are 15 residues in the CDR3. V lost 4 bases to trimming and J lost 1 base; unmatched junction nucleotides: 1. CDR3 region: CASSWTGGSYNEQFF. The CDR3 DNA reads TGTGCCAGCAGCTGGACAGGGGGGTCCTACAATGAGCAGTTCTTC. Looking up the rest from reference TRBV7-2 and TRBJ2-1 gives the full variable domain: GAGVSQSPSNKVTEKGKDVELRCDPISGHTALYWYRQSLGQGLEFLIYFQGNSAPDKSGLPSDRFSAERTGGSVSTLTIQRTQQEDSAVYLCASSWTGGSYNEQFFGPGTRLTVL.

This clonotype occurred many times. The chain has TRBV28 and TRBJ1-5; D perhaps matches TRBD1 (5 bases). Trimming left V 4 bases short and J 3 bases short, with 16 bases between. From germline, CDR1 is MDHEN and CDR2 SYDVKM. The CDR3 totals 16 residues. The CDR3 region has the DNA TGTGCCAGCAGTTCCTATTGGGACGGAAACAATCAGCCCCAGCATTTT. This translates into CASSSYWDGNNQPQHF.

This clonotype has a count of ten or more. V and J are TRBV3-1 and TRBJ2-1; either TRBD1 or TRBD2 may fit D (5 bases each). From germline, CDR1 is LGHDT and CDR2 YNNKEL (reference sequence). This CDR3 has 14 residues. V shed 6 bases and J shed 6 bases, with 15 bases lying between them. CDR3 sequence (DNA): TGTGCCAGCAGGCAGGGAGCCCTCTCCAATGAGCAGTTCTTC. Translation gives CASRQGALSNEQFF.

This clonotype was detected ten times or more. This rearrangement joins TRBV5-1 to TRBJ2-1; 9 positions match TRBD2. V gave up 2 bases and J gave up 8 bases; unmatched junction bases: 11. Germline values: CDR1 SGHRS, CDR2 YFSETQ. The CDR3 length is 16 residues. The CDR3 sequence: CASSFGASGTSYEQFF. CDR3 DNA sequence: TGCGCCAGCAGCTTTGGGGCTTCCGGGACTAGCTATGAGCAGTTCTTC.

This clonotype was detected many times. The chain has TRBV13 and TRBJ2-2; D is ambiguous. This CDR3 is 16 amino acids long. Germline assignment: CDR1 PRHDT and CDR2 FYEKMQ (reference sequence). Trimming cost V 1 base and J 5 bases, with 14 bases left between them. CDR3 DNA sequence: TGTGCCAGCAGCTTAGAGGCCTCCGTTACAACCGGGGAGCTGTTTTTT. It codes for CASSLEASVTTGELFF. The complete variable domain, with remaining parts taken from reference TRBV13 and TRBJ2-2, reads AAGVIQSPRHLIKEKRETATLKCYPIPRHDTVYWYQQGPGQDPQFLISFYEKMQSDKGSIPDRFSAQQFSDYHSELNMSSLELGDSALYFCASSLEASVTTGELFFGEGSRLTVL.

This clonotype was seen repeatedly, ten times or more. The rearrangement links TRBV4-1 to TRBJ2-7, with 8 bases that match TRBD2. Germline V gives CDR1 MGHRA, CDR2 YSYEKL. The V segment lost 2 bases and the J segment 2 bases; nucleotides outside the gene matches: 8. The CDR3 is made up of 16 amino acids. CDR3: CASSQQPGLGAYEQYF. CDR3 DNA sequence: TGCGCCAGCAGCCAACAACCGGGACTAGGCGCCTACGAGCAGTACTTC.

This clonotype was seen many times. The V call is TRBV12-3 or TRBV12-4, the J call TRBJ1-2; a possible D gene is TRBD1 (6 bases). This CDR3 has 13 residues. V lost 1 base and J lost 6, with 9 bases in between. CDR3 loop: CASSLGRGDGYTF. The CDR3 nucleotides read TGTGCCAGCAGTTTAGGAAGGGGGGATGGCTACACCTTC.